Following are 25 T cell receptor beta chains from one sample sequenced in a study of beta chain features in type 1 diabetes. General study findings and limits: The study found moderately but significantly shorter TCRB CDR3s in all four CD4+ subsets of Type 1 diabetes patients.

The entirety of the isolated RNA underwent reverse transcription, so expressed TCRB transcripts were sequenced. Assay: immunoSEQ multiplex PCR; the TCRdb copy retains only in-frame clones and omits some. Of 40,000 to 55,000 clones in the sample, approximately 40% were seen once. These TCRs are of unknown antigen specificity. Material: stem cell memory CD4+ T cells from blood. These receptors all come from a young man with type 1 diabetes.

J is TRBJ1-1 and V is TRBV14, with a possible D match to TRBD1 (6 bases). Germline values: CDR1 SGHDN, CDR2 FVKESK. This CDR3 contains 15 residues. Trimming took off 4 bases at V and 0 bases at J, with 12 bases between the two ends. CDR3 bases: TGTGCCAGCAGCCGGTTGGGACACCTGAACACTGAAGCTTTCTTT. Encoded protein: CASSRLGHLNTEAFF.

This chain joins TRBV7-8 and TRBJ2-2, with D possibly TRBD1 on 6 matching bases. The CDR3 is 17 amino acids. Germline CDR1 and CDR2: SGHVS and FQNEAQ. V shed 5 bases and J shed 6 bases, with 22 bases lying between them. In nucleotides, the CDR3 is TGTGCCAGCAGCCGAACTCCTGATTCAGGGGTCTCCGGGGAGCTGTTTTTT. It translates to CASSRTPDSGVSGELFF. Full variable domain (rest looked up from reference TRBV7-8 and TRBJ2-2): GAGVSQSPRYKVAKRGQDVALRCDPISGHVSLFWYQQALGQGPEFLTYFQNEAQLDKSGLPSDRFFAERPEGSVSTLKIQRTQQEDSAVYLCASSRTPDSGVSGELFFGEGSRLTVL.

V is TRBV15 and J is TRBJ2-2; 9 positions match TRBD1. V shed 6 bases and J 2 bases; nucleotides not matched to a gene: 7. The CDR3 consists of 16 residues. Looked up from germline, CDR1 is LNHNV and CDR2 is YYDKDF (reference sequence). Written as DNA, the CDR3 is TGTGCCACCAGGAGAACGGGACAGGGTAACACCGGGGAGCTGTTTTTT. Encoded protein: CATRRTGQGNTGELFF.

The rearrangement joins TRBV7-2 to TRBJ2-7, with D perhaps TRBD2 (6 bases). This CDR3 is 15 amino acids long. The germline CDR1 and CDR2 sequences are SGHTA and FQGNSA. Deletions cut 0 bases from V and 2 bases from J, with 11 bases between. CDR3 bases: TGTGCCAGCAGCTTAGCTTGGGGGGAAGCCTACGAGCAGTACTTC. Its translation: CASSLAWGEAYEQYF. The complete variable domain, with remaining parts taken from reference TRBV7-2 and TRBJ2-7, reads GAGVSQSPSNKVTEKGKDVELRCDPISGHTALYWYRQSLGQGLEFLIYFQGNSAPDKSGLPSDRFSAERTGGSVSTLTIQRTQQEDSAVYLCASSLAWGEAYEQYFGPGTRLTVT.

This chain connects TRBV9 to TRBJ2-7; no clear D. The CDR3 spans 14 residues. Germline V gene data show CDR1 as SGDLS and CDR2 as YYNGEE. V was trimmed by 3 bases and J by 0 bases, leaving 10 bases between them. CDR3 bases: TGTGCCAGCAGCGACTCATATCGCTCCTACGAGCAGTACTTC. It specifies CASSDSYRSYEQYF.

The V and J genes are TRBV25-1 and TRBJ2-2, with D unclear. CDR3 size: 12 residues. V lost 4 bases and J 6 bases, leaving 6 bases between the germline ends. Germline V CDR1 and CDR2: MGHDK, SYGVNS. CDR3 region: CASSVAAGELFF. The CDR3 DNA reads as TGTGCCAGCAGTGTAGCCGCCGGGGAGCTGTTTTTT.

This rearrangement joins TRBV29-1 to TRBJ1-1, with a tentative D call TRBD1 (6 bases). V lost 2 bases and J 10 bases, leaving 17 bases between the germline ends. The CDR3 is 13 residues long. Germline CDR1 and CDR2: SQVTM and ANQGSEA. CDR3 coding DNA: TGCAGCGTTGAAAGGGGGGGGTATAGGTTAGCTTTCTTT. Its protein product is CSVERGGYRLAFF.

The V gene is TRBV6-5, the J gene TRBJ2-7; the match to TRBD2 covers 8 bases. In germline, CDR1 is MNHEY, CDR2 SVGAGI. The CDR3 contains 13 residues. V lost 6 bases, J lost 1 base, and 2 bases stayed unmatched. CDR3 nucleotides: TGTGCCAGCAGGGTAGCGGGGTCCTACGAGCAGTACTTC. Amino acid sequence: CASRVAGSYEQYF.

The DNA of the CDR3 is TGTGCCAGCAGGGGACAGGGGGGAGAAAAACTGTTTTTT. It codes for CASRGQGGEKLFF. The V and J genes are TRBV27 and TRBJ1-4; 11 bases are shared with TRBD1. CDR3 size: 13 residues. The V segment lost 6 bases and the J segment 8 bases; nucleotides outside the gene matches: 2. Germline CDR1 reads MNHEY; CDR2 reads SMNVEV (reference sequence).

This clone has only a few counts. V is TRBV5-4 and J is TRBJ1-2; TRBD1 aligns across 11 bases. This CDR3 region has 14 residues. V was clipped by 4 bases and J by 8 bases; unmatched bases: 7. Germline CDR1 and CDR2: SGHNT and YYREEE (reference sequence). The CDR3 DNA reads as TGTGCCAGCAGCGTATGGACAGGGGGCGGGGGCTACACCTTC. As protein: CASSVWTGGGGYTF.

This chain joins TRBV5-1 and TRBJ2-5; D remains ambiguous. V was clipped by 1 base and J by 1 base, with 5 bases between them. CDR1 SGHRS and CDR2 YFSETQ come from the germline V gene. This CDR3 spans 13 amino acids. The CDR3 is CASSLLRQETQYF. CDR3 bases: TGCGCCAGCAGCTTGCTTCGCCAAGAGACCCAGTACTTC.

This clone has a handful of counts. This chain links TRBV6-7 with TRBJ2-1; 7 nucleotides agree with TRBD1. TRBV6-7 is classed as an ORF, of uncertain function. The CDR3 runs 16 residues. Trimming took 0 bases from V and 1 from J; bases not matched to a gene: 3. The CDR3 loop reads CASSYSRQGSYNEQFF. The CDR3, as DNA: TGTGCCAGCAGTTACTCGAGACAGGGTTCCTACAATGAGCAGTTCTTC.

This rearrangement joins TRBV27 to TRBJ2-5; no clear D. The CDR3 length is 13 residues. Trimming removed 7 bases from V and 5 bases from J, with 14 bases in between. Germline values: CDR1 MNHEY, CDR2 SMNVEV (reference sequence). CDR3 residues: CASTSQYLETQYF. DNA for the CDR3: TGTGCCAGCACCTCTCAGTATCTTGAGACCCAGTACTTC.

The sample holds a few counts of this clone. The chain combines TRBV7-8 with TRBJ2-4, with D tentatively TRBD1 (5 bases). The CDR3 spans 14 residues. Germline assignment: CDR1 SGHVS and CDR2 FQNEAQ. Trimming shortened V by 8 bases and J by 1 base, and 12 bases separated the two germline ends. This CDR3 is CASSLPGAKNIQYF. The CDR3 DNA reads as TGTGCCAGCTCTTTGCCAGGGGCCAAAAACATTCAGTACTTC.

The chain has TRBV4-3 and TRBJ2-7; no clear D. Trimming pared 2 bases from V and 3 bases from J, leaving 17 bases between. The CDR3 has 16 amino acids. The germline CDR1 and CDR2 sequences are LGHNA and YSLEER. CDR3 coding DNA: TGCGCCAGCAGCCAAACCACCCACACACAAGTCTACGAGCAGTACTTC. Residues: CASSQTTHTQVYEQYF.

This clone was counted a single time. V usage is TRBV2 and J usage is TRBJ2-3; the D gene is possibly TRBD2 (7 bases). Germline values: CDR1 SNHLY, CDR2 FYNNEI. This CDR3 has 15 residues. Trimming left V 6 bases short and J 1 base short, with 14 bases between. CDR3 loop: CASRRGGARTDTQYF. The CDR3, as DNA: TGTGCCAGCAGGAGGGGGGGCGCTCGCACAGATACGCAGTATTTT.

This chain links TRBV6-5 with TRBJ2-3, with TRBD1 matching 8 bases. Germline V lookup: CDR1 MNHEY, CDR2 SVGAGI. The CDR3 has 14 amino acids. Germline trimming cut 4 bases from V and 12 bases from J; bases unmatched to any gene: 12. CDR3 sequence: CASSLYTGGTPQYF. In nucleotides, the CDR3 is TGTGCCAGCAGTTTATACACAGGGGGAACACCTCAGTATTTT.

The rearrangement links TRBV11-2 to TRBJ2-1; D might be TRBD2 (5 bases). V was cut by 2 bases and J by 5 bases, with 7 bases left in between. There are 13 residues in the CDR3. The germline V gene has CDR1 SGHAT and CDR2 FQNNGV. DNA of the CDR3: TGTGCCAGCAGCTTAATTAGCGACAATGAGCAGTTCTTC. This sequence encodes CASSLISDNEQFF. Full variable domain (rest looked up from reference TRBV11-2 and TRBJ2-1): EAGVAQSPRYKIIEKRQSVAFWCNPISGHATLYWYQQILGQGPKLLIQFQNNGVVDDSQLPKDRFSAERLKGVDSTLKIQPAKLEDSAVYLCASSLISDNEQFFGPGTRLTVL.

This rearrangement joins TRBV27 to TRBJ1-1; possibly TRBD1 for D (5 bases). Germline V gene sequence: CDR1 MNHEY, CDR2 SMNVEV (reference sequence). The CDR3 is 14 amino acids. V shed 3 bases and J shed 3 bases, with 11 bases lying between them. The CDR3 DNA is TGTGCCAGCAGTTTTCAGGGAGGGGACACTGAAGCTTTCTTT. It codes for CASSFQGGDTEAFF.

The chain is built from TRBV7-7 and TRBJ2-1; perhaps TRBD2 as D (5 bases). This CDR3 is built from 16 residues. Germline-derived CDR1 and CDR2 are SSHAT and FNYEAQ (reference sequence). V was pared by 5 bases and J by 0 bases, with 14 bases between. CDR3: CASSPTSGNSYNEQFF. The CDR3 nucleotides are TGTGCCAGCAGCCCGACAAGCGGTAACTCCTACAATGAGCAGTTCTTC.

Only a few counts were recorded for this clone. This sequence joins TRBV10-3 and TRBJ2-5; TRBD1 aligns across 10 bases. With 6 bases clipped from V and 4 bases from J, the junction kept 2 bases outside the gene matches. Germline V CDR1 and CDR2: ENHRY, SYGVKD. CDR3 length: 13 residues. The CDR3 nucleotides are TGTGCCATCAGAGGACAGGGGGGAGAGACCCAGTACTTC. Its translation: CAIRGQGGETQYF.

The chain combines TRBV2 with TRBJ2-3; 9 bases agree with TRBD2. From germline, CDR1 is SNHLY and CDR2 FYNNEI. This CDR3 has 15 amino acids. The junction had 6 bases not matched to a gene; V was cut back by 6 bases and J by 2 bases. The CDR3 bases are TGTGCCAGCAGCGCCGGGACTAGCATCACAGATACGCAGTATTTT. Protein: CASSAGTSITDTQYF.

In the case of this clone: The junction departs from the called germline gene at one end, perhaps through a read error. The chain links TRBV7-7 to TRBJ2-5; D might be TRBD1 (5 bases). The CDR3 extends over 14 amino acids. The germline V gene encodes CDR1 SSHAT and CDR2 FNYEAQ (reference sequence). CDR3 loop: CASSRQRRSETQYF. The CDR3 DNA reads TGTGCTAGCAGCAGACAGCGACGCTCCGAGACCCAGTACTTC.

The V gene is TRBV4-2, the J gene TRBJ2-5; D unclear. The CDR3 loop spans 14 amino acids. V lost 0 bases and J lost 5, with 10 bases in between. The germline V gene encodes CDR1 LGHNA and CDR2 YNFKEQ. This CDR3 is CASSQDLVVETQYF. The CDR3 DNA reads TGTGCCAGCAGCCAAGATCTAGTAGTTGAGACCCAGTACTTC.

V usage is TRBV9 and J usage is TRBJ1-5; unclear D gene. Per germline, CDR1 SGDLS and CDR2 YYNGEE. The CDR3 covers 11 residues. V lost 0 bases to trimming and J lost 12 bases, with 7 bases between them. CDR3 residues: CASSVVEVQHF. Here the CDR3 DNA reads TGTGCCAGCAGCGTAGTAGAGGTCCAGCATTTT.